This T cell receptor beta chain was identified during a study of T cells in Graves' hyperthyroidism and ophthalmopathy. In its sample, this clonotype was seen many times. Using RNA transcripts as the source, TCR beta CDR3 regions were amplified. The primer set for the first-round RT-PCR of the TCR CDR3 was HTBI. TCRdb ran MiXCR on the multiplex PCR reads and lists one entry per CDR3 protein. The data contain fewer than 700,000 distinct CDR3 sequences, 17% of them singletons. The sample taken for sequencing was blood. The TCR sequence derives from a woman aged 18-29 years with Graves' ophthalmopathy.

CDR3 sequence reads: CASSLLGVTDTQYF. The CDR3 region has the DNA TGTGCCAGCAGTCTCCTCGGCGTCACAGATACGCAGTATTTT. The genes are TRBV12-3 or TRBV12-4 and TRBJ2-3; no clear D. V shed 5 bases and J shed 2 bases, with 11 bases lying between them. The CDR3 loop spans 14 amino acids.